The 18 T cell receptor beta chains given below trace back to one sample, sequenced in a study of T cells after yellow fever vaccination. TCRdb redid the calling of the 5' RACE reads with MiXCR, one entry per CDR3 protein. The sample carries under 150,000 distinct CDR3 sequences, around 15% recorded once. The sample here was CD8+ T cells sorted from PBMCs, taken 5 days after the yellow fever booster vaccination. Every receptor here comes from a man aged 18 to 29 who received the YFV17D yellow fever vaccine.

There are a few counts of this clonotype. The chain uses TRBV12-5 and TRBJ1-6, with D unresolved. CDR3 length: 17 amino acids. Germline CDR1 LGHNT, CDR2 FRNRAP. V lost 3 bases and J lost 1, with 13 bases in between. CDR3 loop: CASGFLVRESYNSPLHF. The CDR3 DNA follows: TGTGCTAGTGGTTTTTTGGTCAGAGAGTCCTATAATTCACCCCTCCACTTT. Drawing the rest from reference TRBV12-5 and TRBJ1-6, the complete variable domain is DARVTQTPRHKVTEMGQEVTMRCQPILGHNTVFWYRQTMMQGLELLAYFRNRAPLDDSGMPKDRFSAEMPDATLATLKIQPSEPRDSAVYFCASGFLVRESYNSPLHFGNGTRLTVT.

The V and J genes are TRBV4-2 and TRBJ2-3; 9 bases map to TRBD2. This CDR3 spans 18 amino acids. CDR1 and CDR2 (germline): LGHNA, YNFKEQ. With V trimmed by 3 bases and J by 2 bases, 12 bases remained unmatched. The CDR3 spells CASSHAPGSSGVTDTQYF. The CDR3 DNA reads TGTGCCAGCAGCCATGCTCCTGGGTCTAGCGGGGTCACAGATACGCAGTATTTT.

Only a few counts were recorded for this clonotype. CDR3 nucleotide sequence: TGTGCCAGCTCGCCTCGGGGGGTGCAGAGCAATCAGCCCCAGCATTTT. This gives the protein CASSPRGVQSNQPQHF. The chain combines TRBV18 with TRBJ1-5; tentative D call: TRBD1 (5 bases). CDR1 is KGHSH and CDR2 is LQKENI in the germline V gene. The CDR3 is 16 amino acids. Deletions cut 6 bases from V and 1 base from J, with 16 bases between.

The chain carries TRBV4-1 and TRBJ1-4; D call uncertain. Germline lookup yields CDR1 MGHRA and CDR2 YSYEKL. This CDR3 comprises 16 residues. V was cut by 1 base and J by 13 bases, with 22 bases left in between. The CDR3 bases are TGCGCCAGCAGCCAAGGCAGACGGGGAGATAATGACGGACTGTTTTTT. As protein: CASSQGRRGDNDGLFF.

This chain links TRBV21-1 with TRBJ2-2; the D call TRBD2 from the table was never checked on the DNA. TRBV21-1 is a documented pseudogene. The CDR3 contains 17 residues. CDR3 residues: CASSKPGLEPPTGELFF. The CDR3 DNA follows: TGTGCCAGCAGCAAGCCGGGACTAGAGCCTCCCACCGGGGAGCTGTTTTTT.

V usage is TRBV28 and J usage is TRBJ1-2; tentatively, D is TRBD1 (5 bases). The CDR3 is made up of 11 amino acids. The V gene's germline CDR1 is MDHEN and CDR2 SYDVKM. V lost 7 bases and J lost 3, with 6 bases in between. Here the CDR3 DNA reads TGTGCCAGCATGGGGCACTATGGCTACACCTTC. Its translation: CASMGHYGYTF.

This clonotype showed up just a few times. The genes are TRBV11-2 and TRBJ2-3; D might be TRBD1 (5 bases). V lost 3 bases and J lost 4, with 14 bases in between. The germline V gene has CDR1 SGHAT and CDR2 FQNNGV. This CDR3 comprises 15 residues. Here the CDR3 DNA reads TGTGCCAGCAGCTTCCACGCCCAGGGATCAGATACGCAGTATTTT. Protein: CASSFHAQGSDTQYF.

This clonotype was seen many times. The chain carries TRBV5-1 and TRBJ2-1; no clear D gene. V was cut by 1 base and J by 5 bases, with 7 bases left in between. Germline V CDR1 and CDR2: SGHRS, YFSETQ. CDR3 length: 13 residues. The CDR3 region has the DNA TGCGCCAGCAGCTTGAGGTCTAACAATGAGCAGTTCTTC. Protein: CASSLRSNNEQFF.

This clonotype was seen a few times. CDR3 bases: TGCGCCAGCAGCCAAGATGGGCGGGGGGGCTTGAATGAGCAGTTCTTC. It translates to CASSQDGRGGLNEQFF. The chain recombines TRBV4-3 with TRBJ2-1; TRBD2 matches at 9 bases. CDR3 length equals 16 residues. Germline assignment: CDR1 LGHNA and CDR2 YSLEER. Unmatched junction bases numbered 7, after V lost 0 bases and J lost 7 bases.

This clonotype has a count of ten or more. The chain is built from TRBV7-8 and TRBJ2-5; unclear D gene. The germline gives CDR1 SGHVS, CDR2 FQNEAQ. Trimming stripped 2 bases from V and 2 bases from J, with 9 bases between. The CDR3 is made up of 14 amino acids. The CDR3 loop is CASSLPGPQETQYF. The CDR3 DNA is TGTGCCAGCAGCTTACCAGGCCCTCAAGAGACCCAGTACTTC.

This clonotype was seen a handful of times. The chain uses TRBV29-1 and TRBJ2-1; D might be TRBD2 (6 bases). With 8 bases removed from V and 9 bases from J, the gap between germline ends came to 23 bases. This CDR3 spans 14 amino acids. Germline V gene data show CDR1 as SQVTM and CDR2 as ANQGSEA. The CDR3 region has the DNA TGCAGCAAAATGACTAGTCTAACCCCTAGTGAGCAGTTCTTC. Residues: CSKMTSLTPSEQFF.

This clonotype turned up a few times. The DNA for the CDR3 is TGTGCCAGCAGCTTAAGCCCGGGACTAGCGGGGGGGCGGAATGAGCAGTTCTTC. Translated, it gives CASSLSPGLAGGRNEQFF. V usage is TRBV7-6 and J usage is TRBJ2-1; TRBD2 agrees at 16 bases. Trimming cost V 2 bases and J 7 bases; bases outside gene matches: 8. The CDR3 contains 18 residues. Germline V lookup: CDR1 SGHVS, CDR2 FNYEAQ.

DNA for the CDR3: TGTGCCAGCGCCACGTCGCGAAGGACCTCTGGGGCCAACGTCCTGACTTTC. It translates to CASATSRRTSGANVLTF. V and J are TRBV5-6 and TRBJ2-6; no definite D call. CDR3 size: 17 residues. The germline CDR1 and CDR2 sequences are SGHDT and YYEEEE. The V end lost 7 bases, the J end lost 0 bases, and 17 bases lay between the germline ends.

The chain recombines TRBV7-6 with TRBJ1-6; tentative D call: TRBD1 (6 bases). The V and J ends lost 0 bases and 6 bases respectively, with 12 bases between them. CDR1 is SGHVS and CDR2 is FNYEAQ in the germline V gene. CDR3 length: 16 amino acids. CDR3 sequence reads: CASSLAEGGPNSPLHF. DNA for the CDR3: TGTGCCAGCAGCTTAGCGGAAGGGGGGCCTAATTCACCCCTCCACTTT.

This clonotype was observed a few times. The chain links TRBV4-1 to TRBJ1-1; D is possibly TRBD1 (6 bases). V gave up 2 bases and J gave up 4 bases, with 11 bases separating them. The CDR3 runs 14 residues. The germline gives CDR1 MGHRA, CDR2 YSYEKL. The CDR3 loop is CASSQRTELTEAFF. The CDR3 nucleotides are TGCGCCAGCAGCCAACGGACAGAGCTCACTGAAGCTTTCTTT.

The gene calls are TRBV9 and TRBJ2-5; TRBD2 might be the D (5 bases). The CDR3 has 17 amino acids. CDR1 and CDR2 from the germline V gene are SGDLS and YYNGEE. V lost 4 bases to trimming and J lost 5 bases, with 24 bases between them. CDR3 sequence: CASSHLGGNSGAETQYF. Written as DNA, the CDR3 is TGTGCCAGCAGCCATCTTGGAGGAAATAGTGGTGCGGAGACCCAGTACTTC.

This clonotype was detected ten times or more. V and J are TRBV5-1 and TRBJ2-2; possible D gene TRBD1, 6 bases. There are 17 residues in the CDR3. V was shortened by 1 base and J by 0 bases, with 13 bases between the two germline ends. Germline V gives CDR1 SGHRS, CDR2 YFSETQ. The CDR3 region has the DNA TGCGCCAGCAGCTTGAGAGGGACACTTGCGAACACCGGGGAGCTGTTTTTT. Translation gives CASSLRGTLANTGELFF.

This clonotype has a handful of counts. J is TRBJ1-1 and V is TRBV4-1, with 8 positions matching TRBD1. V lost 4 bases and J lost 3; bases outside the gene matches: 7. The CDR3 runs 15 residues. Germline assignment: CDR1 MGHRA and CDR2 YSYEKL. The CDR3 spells CASSPLTGGYTEAFF. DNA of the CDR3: TGCGCCAGCAGCCCATTAACAGGGGGGTACACTGAAGCTTTCTTT.